This paragraph covers one T cell receptor (beta chain) sequence. A read error may produce the germline difference seen at one junction end. CDR3 length: 14 residues. Germline lookup yields CDR1 SSHAT and CDR2 FNYEAQ (reference sequence). Sequencing was performed with immunoSEQ multiplex PCR; in TCRdb, only in-frame clones are kept and a portion is missing. The data hold 180,000 or so clones, with 80% to 90% observed a single time. This sample was taken from a study of cytomegalovirus exposure and HLA in healthy donors. Study-wide background: The roughly 130 validation repertoires used the same platform as the 666 first-cohort repertoires, a later analysis reported.

The receptor was isolated from a woman in her twenties or thirties in good health and CMV-seropositive. The sequenced material came from PBMCs. This sequence joins TRBV7-7 and TRBJ2-1; D possibly corresponds to TRBD2 (6 bases). The chain's CDR3 is CASSASSVWNEQFF. CDR3 in DNA: TGTGCTAGCAGTGCTTCTAGCGTGTGGAATGAGCAGTTCTTC.